The T cell receptor (beta chain) described here comes from a study of blood T cells in healthy people across ages. Study overall: Template-switching capture recovered about one barcoded beta molecule per two T cells.

With V trimmed by 6 bases and J by 1 base, 9 bases remained unmatched. Germline V gene data show CDR1 as DFQATT and CDR2 as SNEGSKA (reference sequence). The CDR3 runs to 16 residues. Next came a second PCR, run for about 7 to 12 cycles, which used a sample-barcoded 5' primer along with a J-beta primer mix. Using its own MiXCR run on the 5' RACE reads, TCRdb lists one record per CDR3 protein. Seen here are roughly 1.7 million distinct CDR3 sequences, around 36% observed once, and the top ten hold over 9%. As to this clonotype: As yet, its antigen is unknown.

General observations from the study: Total diversity from one million sequenced T cells was likely underestimated. While age rose, TCR beta diversity per million T cells dropped in a roughly linear way. A greater number of naive CD4+ cells and higher diversity distinguished long-lived donors from aged donors.

The sequencing input was blood. This sequence originates from a woman aged 30 to 39 in good health. This chain connects TRBV20-1 to TRBJ2-3, with TRBD2 matching 11 bases. The CDR3 nucleotides are TGCAGTGCAGCCCCTAGCGGGGGGCGAGGCACAGATACGCAGTATTTT. Its protein product is CSAAPSGGRGTDTQYF.